The 26 T cell receptor beta chains below come from one sample, sequenced in a study of vaccination and CD4 T cells after COVID-19 (dated 2022 in TCRdb). The library came from PCR. TCRdb shows the sequencer as Illumina iSeq 100. TCR sequencing of DNA from cultured CD4+ T cells used the Oncomine TCR Beta short-read assay at the Johns Hopkins FTIC core. TCRdb reran the public reads through fastp at Q25 and MiXCR, keeping productive beta chains. CDR3 protein sequences are deduplicated, and each keeps its most common genes and DNA. This sample is represented by about 16,000 distinct CDR3 sequences; just under 55% of them were singletons. The ten largest clonotypes hold roughly a sixth of the sample. The sample's time point, from its label and the paper: late sampling 161 to 241 days after vaccination in a few convalescent patients. Per the publication, the treatment or condition label means: roughly 11-day PBMC culture with coronavirus spike peptide pools or control peptides (ViraFEST assay).

For these TCRs, the target antigens are not known. The sample here was CD4+ T cells from blood, cultured in vitro, taken about 7 months after SARS-CoV-2 vaccination. The receptors were gathered from a human donor who had recovered from COVID-19.

The chain uses TRBV11-2 and TRBJ2-1, with D unclear. Germline V gene data show CDR1 as SGHAT and CDR2 as FQNNGV. V was cut by 5 bases and J by 7 bases, with 12 bases left in between. The CDR3 has 13 amino acids. CDR3 region: CASSRQRGNEQFF. CDR3 DNA sequence: TGTGCCAGCAGCCGGCAACGTGGGAATGAGCAGTTCTTC.

This clonotype was picked up a small number of times. The genes are TRBV27 and TRBJ2-1; 7 nucleotides align to TRBD2. The V segment lost 1 base and the J segment 3 bases; nucleotides outside the gene matches: 6. CDR3 length: 16 residues. Germline V CDR1 and CDR2: MNHEY, SMNVEV (reference sequence). The CDR3 region has the DNA TGTGCCAGCAGTTTATTTGGGCTAGCGGTCTACAATGAGCAGTTCTTC. Translation gives CASSLFGLAVYNEQFF.

The chain links TRBV11-3 to TRBJ2-7; no clear D gene. Germline V gene data show CDR1 as SGHNT and CDR2 as YENEEA. This CDR3 comprises 14 residues. Trimming left V 5 bases short and J 0 bases short, with 11 bases between. CDR3 loop: CASSKGRSSYEQYF. In DNA form, the CDR3 reads TGTGCCAGCAGCAAAGGGCGGAGCTCCTACGAGCAGTACTTC.

This clonotype was picked up a small number of times. This chain connects TRBV6-1 to TRBJ1-5; 8 nucleotides match TRBD1. Trimming cost V 5 bases and J 2 bases; bases outside gene matches: 2. This CDR3 comprises 14 residues. From germline, CDR1 is MNHNS and CDR2 SASEGT. The CDR3 DNA reads TGTGCCAGCAGTATGGACAGGGGCAATCAGCCCCAGCATTTT. This gives the protein CASSMDRGNQPQHF.

The chain has TRBV24-1 and TRBJ2-1; 10 bases agree with TRBD2. The V gene's germline CDR1 is KGHDR and CDR2 SFDVKD. The CDR3 sequence is 16 residues long. J gave up 4 bases and V 3 bases, and 5 bases lay outside the gene matches. CDR3: CATSDPSGRAYNEQFF. CDR3 nucleotides: TGTGCCACCAGTGATCCTAGCGGGAGAGCGTACAATGAGCAGTTCTTC.

The table lists this clonotype with a few counts. This CDR3 is CSARRRAGETQYF. CDR3 sequence (DNA): TGCAGTGCTAGACGACGAGCCGGGGAGACCCAGTACTTC. V is TRBV20-1 and J is TRBJ2-5; D is ambiguous. Trimming took 2 bases from V and 5 from J, leaving 12 bases between them. There are 13 residues in the CDR3. The germline gives CDR1 DFQATT, CDR2 SNEGSKA (reference sequence).

This sequence joins TRBV20-1 and TRBJ2-6, with 8 bases identical to TRBD1. V gave up 0 bases and J gave up 4 bases; unmatched junction bases: 11. The CDR3 is 18 residues long. Germline V lookup: CDR1 DFQATT, CDR2 SNEGSKA (reference sequence). The CDR3 loop is CSARDSGRGLPGANVLTF. The DNA of the CDR3 is TGCAGTGCTAGAGATTCGGGCAGGGGGCTTCCCGGGGCCAACGTCCTGACTTTC.

The V call is TRBV15, the J call TRBJ1-2, with a tentative D call TRBD1 (5 bases). Germline CDR1 is LNHNV and CDR2 is YYDKDF (reference sequence). The CDR3 runs 16 residues. The V and J ends lost 4 bases and 6 bases respectively, with 21 bases between them. CDR3 sequence reads: CATSNLIGWGGDGYTF. In DNA form, the CDR3 reads TGTGCCACCAGCAATTTAATAGGATGGGGGGGTGATGGCTACACCTTC.

The V and J genes are TRBV7-2 and TRBJ2-5; tentative D call: TRBD2 (5 bases). The CDR3 loop spans 14 amino acids. Trimming stripped 4 bases from V and 7 bases from J, with 16 bases between. Per germline, CDR1 SGHTA and CDR2 FQGNSA. The CDR3 nucleotides read TGTGCCAGCAGCTCTGTTGGGGAGTCAGGGACCCAGTACTTC. This gives the protein CASSSVGESGTQYF.

The chain recombines TRBV27 with TRBJ1-2; no definite D call. Trimming left V 1 base short and J 9 bases short, with 12 bases between. In germline, CDR1 is MNHEY, CDR2 SMNVEV (reference sequence). The CDR3 contains 13 residues. The CDR3 DNA is TGTGCCAGCAGTTTATTGGACGGAGGCAGCTACACCTTC. Residues: CASSLLDGGSYTF.

The CDR3, as DNA: TGCAGTGCTGTCGACGGCGGAGGGACCCTCTATGGCTACACCTTC. This gives the protein CSAVDGGGTLYGYTF. The chain links TRBV20-1 to TRBJ1-2, with D tentatively TRBD1 (5 bases). Between the trimmed V and J ends, which lost 5 bases and 4 bases, there was a span of 20 bases. CDR3 length equals 15 residues. Germline V CDR1 and CDR2: DFQATT, SNEGSKA (reference sequence).

This clonotype was counted a few times. This chain joins TRBV6-2 or TRBV6-3 and TRBJ2-7, with TRBD1 as a possible D gene (6 bases). Per germline, CDR1 MNHEY and CDR2 SVGEGT. V was shortened by 6 bases and J by 2 bases, with 14 bases between the two germline ends. This CDR3 region has 14 residues. In DNA, the CDR3 is TGTGCCAGCAGCCGTGGACAGAGCCCCTACGAGCAGTACTTC. The encoded protein is CASSRGQSPYEQYF.

A few counts support this clonotype. V gene TRBV7-2 combines with J gene TRBJ2-7; a weak D match, TRBD2 (5 bases). Trimming took 3 bases from V and 6 from J, leaving 9 bases between them. This CDR3 spans 12 amino acids. The V gene's germline CDR1 is SGHTA and CDR2 FQGNSA. The CDR3 DNA reads as TGTGCCAGCAGCTTTAGAGGAGGCGAGCAGTACTTC. It encodes CASSFRGGEQYF.

This clonotype came up a few times. The chain uses TRBV7-3 and TRBJ2-1, with D perhaps TRBD2 (6 bases). With 1 base removed from V and 4 bases from J, the gap between germline ends came to 11 bases. The CDR3 spans 15 residues. The germline V gene encodes CDR1 SGHTA and CDR2 FQGTGA. CDR3 bases: TGTGCCAGCAGCTTAAGTGTAGCGGAATACAATGAGCAGTTCTTC. Protein product: CASSLSVAEYNEQFF.

This clonotype turned up a few times. The genes are TRBV15 and TRBJ1-2, with D possibly being TRBD1 (6 bases). The length of the CDR3 is 14 residues. The germline CDR1 and CDR2 sequences are LNHNV and YYDKDF (reference sequence). Trimming cost V 0 bases and J 5 bases, with 10 bases left between them. The CDR3 region is CATSRDRTDYGYTF. The CDR3 nucleotides read TGTGCCACCAGCAGAGATAGGACAGATTATGGCTACACCTTC.

The chain is built from TRBV7-2 and TRBJ2-1, with D maybe TRBD1 (7 bases). Trimming cost V 5 bases and J 7 bases, with 18 bases left between them. CDR1 is SGHTA, CDR2 FQGNSA, per germline. The CDR3 consists of 15 residues. This CDR3 is CASSRGTARGNEQFF. The CDR3 DNA is TGTGCCAGCAGCCGGGGGACAGCTAGAGGGAATGAGCAGTTCTTC. Full variable domain (rest looked up from reference TRBV7-2 and TRBJ2-1): GAGVSQSPSNKVTEKGKDVELRCDPISGHTALYWYRQSLGQGLEFLIYFQGNSAPDKSGLPSDRFSAERTGGSVSTLTIQRTQQEDSAVYLCASSRGTARGNEQFFGPGTRLTVL.

This clonotype has only a few counts. The V call is TRBV20-1, the J call TRBJ1-2; 8 nucleotides line up with TRBD1. The germline V gene encodes CDR1 DFQATT and CDR2 SNEGSKA (reference sequence). The CDR3 loop spans 12 amino acids. V shed 8 bases and J 4 bases; nucleotides not matched to a gene: 6. The DNA of the CDR3 is TGCAGTACGACAGGGGAGAGCTATGGCTACACCTTC. As protein: CSTTGESYGYTF.

The chain combines TRBV5-4 with TRBJ2-5, with TRBD2 matching over 12 bases. This CDR3 region has 15 residues. V shed 1 base and J 4 bases; nucleotides not matched to a gene: 2. The V gene's germline CDR1 is SGHNT and CDR2 YYREEE (reference sequence). The CDR3 loop is CASSLLLAGGETQYF. The CDR3 bases are TGTGCCAGCAGCTTGTTACTAGCGGGGGGAGAGACCCAGTACTTC. The variable domain in full, completed from reference TRBV5-4 and TRBJ2-5, reads ETGVTQSPTHLIKTRGQQVTLRCSSQSGHNTVSWYQQALGQGPQFIFQYYREEENGRGNFPPRFSGLQFPNYSSELNVNALELDDSALYLCASSLLLAGGETQYFGPGTRLLVL.

The rearrangement links TRBV2 to TRBJ1-2; the D is unclear. V shed 6 bases and J shed 8 bases, with 16 bases lying between them. This CDR3 comprises 13 residues. Germline V CDR1 and CDR2: SNHLY, FYNNEI. Here the CDR3 DNA reads TGTGCCAGCAGACCCCGGGAGTCTGACGGCTACACCTTC. Translation: CASRPRESDGYTF.

The J gene is TRBJ1-2, the V gene TRBV15; D gene unclear. V was shortened by 4 bases and J by 2 bases, with 17 bases between the two germline ends. The CDR3 has 16 amino acids. Germline V gene sequence: CDR1 LNHNV, CDR2 YYDKDF (reference sequence). CDR3 protein: CATSTRIPGSNYGYTF. DNA for the CDR3: TGTGCCACCAGCACCCGCATCCCTGGGAGCAACTATGGCTACACCTTC.

This rearrangement joins TRBV6-5 to TRBJ2-7; possibly TRBD2 for D (5 bases). Germline V gene sequence: CDR1 MNHEY, CDR2 SVGAGI. Trimming shortened V by 3 bases and J by 2 bases, and 17 bases separated the two germline ends. CDR3 length: 16 amino acids. This chain's CDR3 is CASSYDTPGLAYEQYF. The CDR3, as DNA: TGTGCCAGCAGTTATGATACTCCCGGACTCGCCTACGAGCAGTACTTC.

This clonotype turned up a few times. The gene calls are TRBV6-5 and TRBJ2-7; either TRBD1 or TRBD2 may fit D (5 bases each). The CDR3 is made up of 17 amino acids. CDR1 is MNHEY and CDR2 is SVGAGI in the germline V gene. V lost 4 bases to trimming and J lost 3 bases, with 22 bases between them. CDR3 loop: CASSSDYGQGTYYEQYF. The CDR3 DNA follows: TGTGCCAGCAGTTCCGACTACGGCCAGGGTACATACTACGAGCAGTACTTC.

J is TRBJ2-1 and V is TRBV18; 12 nucleotides match TRBD2. The CDR3 runs 14 residues. In germline, CDR1 is KGHSH, CDR2 LQKENI. Trimming at V came to 6 bases and at J to 10 bases, leaving 7 bases not matched to a gene. The CDR3 spells CASSLGGLAGEQFF. The DNA for the CDR3 is TGTGCCAGCTCCCTAGGTGGACTAGCGGGAGAGCAGTTCTTC.

In this sample, this clonotype turned up a few times. V is TRBV7-8 and J is TRBJ2-7; D gene unclear. Trimming left V 5 bases short and J 2 bases short, with 7 bases between. The CDR3 runs 12 residues. Germline V CDR1 and CDR2: SGHVS, FQNEAQ. CDR3 in amino acids: CASSPYAYEQYF. The CDR3 DNA sequence: TGTGCCAGCAGCCCGTACGCCTACGAGCAGTACTTC.

This rearrangement joins TRBV7-2 to TRBJ2-7, with 12 bases fitting TRBD2. V trimming: 1 base; J trimming: 4 bases; junction bases outside the gene matches: 5. Per germline, CDR1 SGHTA and CDR2 FQGNSA. This CDR3 has 16 amino acids. The CDR3 DNA follows: TGTGCCAGCAGCTTAGACCTAGCGGGAGGGAGGTACGAGCAGTACTTC. It specifies CASSLDLAGGRYEQYF.

The chain uses TRBV12-3 or TRBV12-4 and TRBJ2-7; 11 bases fit TRBD2. The trim removed 4 bases at V and 6 bases at J, leaving 2 bases unmatched. The CDR3 runs to 13 residues. DNA of the CDR3: TGTGCCAGCAGTTCGACTAGCGGGACCGAGCAGTACTTC. Amino acid sequence: CASSSTSGTEQYF.